This record covers a single T cell receptor beta chain. The antigen remains undetermined. These data originate in a study of graft-versus-host responses after intestinal transplantation. Overall study: Transplant types were multivisceral, liver-intestinal, or isolated intestinal. Following induction with anti-thymocyte globulin, all recipients were given tacrolimus and steroids for about 3 years.

Germline-derived CDR1 and CDR2 are MNHEY and SVGAGI. V was trimmed by 2 bases and J by 4 bases, leaving 11 bases between them. The CDR3 has 14 residues. Whole-study findings and limits: GvH clones detected in recipient marrow included some appearing first in ileum or blood. Across patients carrying graft-donor T cell macrochimerism, allografts held high graft-versus-host to host-versus-graft clonal ratios.

TCRdb keeps only in-frame clones here, not all; method: immunoSEQ multiplex PCR. The repertoire has 90,000 to 95,000 clones, 75% to 95% of them found once; the top ten carry approximately 5.5%. This TCR came from a human donor who received an intestinal transplant. This specimen consisted of unstimulated CD8+ T cells sorted from spleen or lymph node cells, obtained before intestinal transplant. This chain connects TRBV6-5 to TRBJ1-1; perhaps TRBD1 as D (5 bases). CDR3 nucleotide sequence: TGTGCCAGCAGTTACGGCCTCGGGGCCACTGAAGCTTTCTTT. Translating it yields CASSYGLGATEAFF.